This T cell receptor beta chain derives from a study of breast tumors, draining lymph nodes, adjacent tissues. Sample share makes this clonotype medium-sized. The antigen remains undetermined. Study-wide results and caveats: Compared with lymph nodes, tumors were less diverse; compared with nontumor tissue, more.

V shed 3 bases and J 5 bases; nucleotides not matched to a gene: 1. This CDR3 contains 14 residues. TCRdb analysed the multiplex PCR reads with MiXCR anew, one entry per CDR3 protein. The sample has fewer than 25,000 distinct CDR3 sequences; about 70% are singletons. The genes are TRBV12-3 or TRBV12-4 and TRBJ2-3; TRBD2 agrees at 11 bases. Sequencing was performed on tumor-adjacent breast tissue. This receptor was taken from a female donor with breast cancer. Some clones in this sample may be carry-over from other donors' samples. The CDR3 nucleotides read TGTGCCAGCAGTTTCGGGACTAGCGGAGATACGCAGTATTTT. This encodes CASSFGTSGDTQYF.